Detailed here is one TCR beta chain. The data stem from a study of blood T cells in healthy people across ages. Sample-barcoded 5' priming and a J-beta primer mix drove a second PCR of roughly 6 to 12 cycles. Each cDNA molecule was tagged by a template-switch adaptor that had 12 random nucleotides. Any given sample supplied a minimum of 2.5 million CDR3-containing paired-end reads. Each CDR3 protein is one row after TCRdb ran MiXCR on the 5' RACE reads. The table lists 1.5 million to 2 million distinct CDR3 sequences, roughly 50% of them singletons, with more than 2% in the top ten. The TCR comes from a middle-aged woman in good health. Sequences were obtained from blood.

CDR3 nucleotide sequence: TGCGCCAGCAGCCAAGATCGACAGGGTGTCGGCGGCGAGCAGTACTTC. Protein product: CASSQDRQGVGGEQYF. The gene calls are TRBV4-1 and TRBJ2-7; 7 bases map to TRBD1. CDR1 MGHRA and CDR2 YSYEKL come from the germline V gene. This CDR3 is 16 amino acids long. The J segment lost 6 bases and the V segment lost 0 bases, leaving 11 bases of the junction unmatched.